This is a list of T cell receptor beta chains from one sample in a study of T cell clones after liver transplantation. The data were produced by immunoSEQ multiplex PCR, yet TCRdb's version contains in-frame clones alone and is incomplete. The data contain tens of thousands of clones, around 90% of them singletons. Sample: CD4+ T cells from blood, taken before liver transplant. All receptors derive from a human donor who received a liver transplant. Both conserved end residues are part of each CDR3. A D gene is named only where the DNA matches it firmly. A clone size is listed for some rows: how often the clone was seen (once, few, many), or a class if it is expanded.

clone size	V gene	J gene	D gene	CDR3 DNA	CDR3 protein
-	TRBV29-1	TRBJ1-1	-	TGCAGCGTTTCAGCCGGGAGTTTACGGTCTGAAGCTTTCTTT	CSVSAGSLRSEAFF
-	TRBV10-3	TRBJ2-7	-	TGTGCCATCGCCACCGGGGGCGCCGAGCAGTACTTC	CAIATGGAEQYF
-	TRBV11-3	TRBJ2-2	TRBD1	TGTGCCAGCAGCCGCGACAGGGCCGGGGAGCTGTTTTTT	CASSRDRAGELFF
-	TRBV6-6	TRBJ1-1	-	TGTGCCAGCAGTCCCGGACAGCGAGAGAACACTGAAGCTTTCTTT	CASSPGQRENTEAFF
few	TRBV7-2	TRBJ2-3	-	TGTGCCAGCAGCCGACCGGAGGGAAGGGATACGCAGTATTTT	CASSRPEGRDTQYF
-	TRBV7-9	TRBJ2-5	TRBD1	TGTGCCAGCAGCTTATGGGCCGCAGGGGGCTGGGAGACCCAGTACTTC	CASSLWAAGGWETQYF
-	TRBV28	TRBJ2-7	TRBD1	TGTGCCAGCAGTCCCCCAGCCAGGGGGTATGCGTACGAGCAGTACTTC	CASSPPARGYAYEQYF
many	TRBV30	TRBJ1-2	-	TGTGCCTGGAGTCGACGGGGTGGCTACACCTTC	CAWSRRGGYTF
-	TRBV28	TRBJ2-3	TRBD2	TGTGCCAGCAGTTTTTCCCGGACTAGCGGGAGCCCAGATACGCAGTATTTT	CASSFSRTSGSPDTQYF
-	TRBV7-8	TRBJ2-3	TRBD2	TGTGCCAGCAGGGGTGGACTAGCGGGAGGGCAAGATACGCAGTATTTT	CASRGGLAGGQDTQYF
-	TRBV9	TRBJ1-4	-	TGTGCCAGCAGCCCCCGGGGGGTAACTAATGAAAAACTGTTTTTT	CASSPRGVTNEKLFF
-	TRBV7-9	TRBJ1-2	-	TGTGCCAGCAGCCCCAGGGGAGGGAACTATGGCTACACCTTC	CASSPRGGNYGYTF
once	TRBV6-5	TRBJ2-5	TRBD2	TGTGCCAGCAGTTACGGACTAGCCGAGACCCAGTACTTC	CASSYGLAETQYF
-	TRBV12-5	TRBJ2-1	-	TGTGCTAGTGCCTCGTTGTCGTACAATGAGCAGTTCTTC	CASASLSYNEQFF
-	TRBV6-1	TRBJ2-5	-	TGTGCCAGCAGTGTAATGGAGGGCAGGGCGACACTGACCCAGTACTTC	CASSVMEGRATLTQYF
-	TRBV6-1	TRBJ2-1	TRBD2	TGTGCCAGCAGTGAAGCGGGGGGGAGCTCCTACAATGAGCAGTTCTTC	CASSEAGGSSYNEQFF
-	TRBV6-6	TRBJ2-7	-	TGTGCCAGCAGTTACTCCCGGGGTTCCTCCTACGAGCAGTACTTC	CASSYSRGSSYEQYF
-	TRBV6-5	TRBJ2-7	TRBD2	TGTGCCAGCAGACTGACTAGCGGGGGCTACGAGCAGTACTTC	CASRLTSGGYEQYF
-	TRBV19	TRBJ1-5	-	TGTGCCAGTAGCGAATCCTTCTTGAGACAGACTAGCAATCAGCCCCAGCATTTT	CASSESFLRQTSNQPQHF
-	TRBV27	TRBJ2-1	TRBD2	TGTGCCAGCAGTTTACAAGCGGGAGTTATTAATGAGCAGTTCTTC	CASSLQAGVINEQFF
-	TRBV2	TRBJ1-1	-	TGTGCCAGCAGTGTCGAGGGGATGGGCACTGAAGCTTTCTTT	CASSVEGMGTEAFF
-	TRBV7-3	TRBJ2-3	TRBD2	TGTGCCAGCAGCTTAGCGGGAGGGACAGATACGCAGTATTTT	CASSLAGGTDTQYF
-	TRBV7-8	TRBJ2-7	-	TGTGCCAGCAGCACCGGGCGGGCCTACGAGCAGTACTTC	CASSTGRAYEQYF
-	TRBV11-3	TRBJ2-3	-	TGTGCCAGCAGCTTACCCCAGGGTGGGGCTATCCGCACAGATACGCAGTATTTT	CASSLPQGGAIRTDTQYF
-	TRBV9	TRBJ2-6	-	TGTGCCAGCAGCGTACCCAAGTCTGGGGCCAACGTCCTGACTTTC	CASSVPKSGANVLTF
-	TRBV7-9	TRBJ1-2	-	TGTGCCACATCTCCGGACTCGGGGAGGGGCTACACCTTC	CATSPDSGRGYTF
once	TRBV18	TRBJ2-7	-	TGTGCCAGCTCACCAGGGGGAACCGAGCAGTACTTC	CASSPGGTEQYF
-	TRBV28	TRBJ1-2	TRBD1	TGTGCCACCCTCACAGGGGGCCTCTATGGCTACACCTTC	CATLTGGLYGYTF
-	TRBV9	TRBJ2-5	-	TGTGCCAGCAGCGTAGATTCTGGGCTAGGGGGGACCGAGACCCAGTACTTC	CASSVDSGLGGTETQYF
-	TRBV5-1	TRBJ1-4	TRBD1	TGCGCCAGCAGCTCAAAGGACAGGGGGCGCGCAGCTAATGAAAAACTGTTTTTT	CASSSKDRGRAANEKLFF
-	TRBV9	TRBJ1-1	TRBD1	TGTGCCAGCAGCCCTCATCATGCCGGGACAGCGAGGCGCACTGAAGCTTTCTTT	CASSPHHAGTARRTEAFF
-	TRBV5-6	TRBJ2-1	-	TGTGCCAGCAGCTTAGTGGGGAGTGCGGAGACACAGGGGTTCTTC	CASSLVGSAETQGFF
-	TRBV4-1	TRBJ1-4	-	TGCGCCAGCAGCCAAGGTTCTGGGGTTTGGGGGGAAAAACTGTTTTTT	CASSQGSGVWGEKLFF
-	TRBV10-3	TRBJ1-1	-	TGTGCCGTTTTGAGAGTCTTGGGACAGAACACTGAAGCTTTCTTT	CAVLRVLGQNTEAFF
once	TRBV19	TRBJ1-3	-	TGTGCCAGTAGCCTGAAACGGGGAATTAGTGGAAACACCATATATTTT	CASSLKRGISGNTIYF
few	TRBV6-6	TRBJ2-3	-	TGTGCCAGCAGGCGGGCCGCGGTAGGAGATACGCAGTATTTT	CASRRAAVGDTQYF
-	TRBV5-1	TRBJ2-1	-	TGCGCCAGCAGCTTGGGTAGCGGTTCCTACAATGAGCAGTTCTTC	CASSLGSGSYNEQFF
-	TRBV18	TRBJ2-5	-	TGTGCCAGCTCAAGACTAGAAGAGACCCAGTACTTC	CASSRLEETQYF
-	TRBV27	TRBJ2-3	-	TGTGCCAGCAGAGCCCTCGGGAGAATCTCAGATACGCAGTATTTT	CASRALGRISDTQYF
-	TRBV19	TRBJ2-7	TRBD2	TGTGCCAGTAATGGGAGGGACGGCTACGAGCAGTACTTC	CASNGRDGYEQYF